The present T cell receptor beta chain was sequenced within a study of type 1 regulatory T cells. Regarding the study as a whole: Tr1 cells had a more restricted TCR repertoire than non-Tr1 cells.

TCRdb reprocessed the reads via MiXCR and lists one record per CDR3 protein. The data hold about 59,000 distinct CDR3 sequences, with 62% observed a single time. In this sample, this clonotype turned up once. Its antigen is undetermined. At one boundary the junction diverges from the germline segment, which might be a read error. The CDR3 totals 16 residues. Germline V gene sequence: CDR1 SNHLY, CDR2 FYNNEI. The chain combines TRBV2 with TRBJ2-2; 10 nucleotides match TRBD2. Sequenced material: cultured non-Tr1 T cells, either the whole culture or a sorted T cell fraction (not recorded which). This clonotype was obtained from a human donor in good health. The CDR3 sequence is CASSDEAGGRPGGLFF. Written as DNA, the CDR3 is TGTGCCAGCAGTGATGAAGCGGGAGGGCGGCCCGGGGGGCTGTTTTTT.